These 27 T cell receptor beta chains originate from one sample sequenced in a study of PD-1 blockade in classical Hodgkin lymphoma. Using immunoSEQ multiplex PCR, the repertoire was profiled, and TCRdb retains in-frame clones only, with some absent. The data show about 150,000 clones, approximately 81% seen once. Relapse was seen in all patients after autologous stem cell transplantation, and brentuximab vedotin exposure was variable. The source was peripheral blood mononuclear cells (PBMCs), collected before the second cycle of nivolumab. The receptors come from a human donor with classical Hodgkin lymphoma.

This chain uses TRBV4-2 with TRBJ1-2; tentative D call: TRBD1 (6 bases). The germline CDR1 and CDR2 sequences are LGHNA and YNFKEQ. The CDR3 has 15 amino acids. V was trimmed by 4 bases and J by 2 bases, leaving 14 bases between them. The CDR3 reads CASSPSETGNYGYTF. The CDR3 region has the DNA TGTGCCAGCAGCCCATCCGAGACAGGAAACTATGGCTACACCTTC.

The table lists this clone with a few counts. This chain uses TRBV10-3 with TRBJ1-2, with 9 bases aligning to TRBD1. CDR1 and CDR2 from the germline V gene are ENHRY and SYGVKD. The trim removed 11 bases at V and 8 bases at J, leaving 6 bases unmatched. The CDR3 runs 11 residues. CDR3 in DNA: TGTGCCTCACAGGGGGCCTCGGGCTACACCTTC. This encodes CASQGASGYTF.

The CDR3 DNA reads as TGTGCCAGCAGCCAAGTATGGGACAGGCAAAGCTCCTACAATGAGCAGTTCTTC. Encoded protein: CASSQVWDRQSSYNEQFF. The chain uses TRBV7-9 and TRBJ2-1; 8 nucleotides match TRBD1. CDR1 and CDR2 from the germline V gene are SEHNR and FQNEAQ (reference sequence). This CDR3 spans 18 amino acids. V dropped 5 bases and J dropped 0; count of bases not matched to a gene: 12.

The rearrangement links TRBV7-6 to TRBJ2-5, with a possible D match to TRBD1 (5 bases). Between the trimmed V and J ends, which lost 1 base and 9 bases, there was a span of 15 bases. The CDR3 runs to 14 residues. Germline CDR1 is SGHVS and CDR2 is FNYEAQ. Here the CDR3 reads CASSLGTPRGAQYF. The CDR3 coding sequence is TGTGCCAGCAGCTTAGGGACACCTCGTGGTGCCCAGTACTTC. Together with reference TRBV7-6 and TRBJ2-5, the CDR3 gives the full variable domain: GAGVSQSPRYKVTKRGQDVALRCDPISGHVSLYWYRQALGQGPEFLTYFNYEAQQDKSGLPNDRFSAERPEGSISTLTIQRTEQRDSAMYRCASSLGTPRGAQYFGPGTRLLVL.

The rearrangement links TRBV5-1 to TRBJ1-5, with D perhaps TRBD1 (5 bases). The germline CDR1 and CDR2 sequences are SGHRS and YFSETQ. The CDR3 is made up of 13 amino acids. V lost 4 bases, J lost 7 bases, and 12 bases lay in between. The CDR3 DNA follows: TGCGCCAGCAGCCGGGGTGGGGACCAGCCCCAGCATTTT. This encodes CASSRGGDQPQHF.

The chain is built from TRBV5-6 and TRBJ2-1, with D possibly TRBD2 on 6 matching bases. Deletions cut 3 bases from V and 3 bases from J, with 16 bases between. This CDR3 spans 16 amino acids. Germline lookup yields CDR1 SGHDT and CDR2 YYEEEE. In DNA, the CDR3 is TGTGCCAGCAGCTCCACGGCCGGGCGGGGCTACAATGAGCAGTTCTTC. It is translated as CASSSTAGRGYNEQFF.

There are a few counts of this clone. This chain uses TRBV12-5 with TRBJ2-2, with TRBD1 identical over 7 bases. V gave up 1 base and J gave up 1 base; unmatched junction bases: 6. Germline V gives CDR1 LGHNT, CDR2 FRNRAP. The CDR3 runs 17 residues. The CDR3 loop reads CASGLGYRGLNTGELFF. The CDR3 DNA reads TGTGCTAGTGGTTTGGGCTACAGGGGATTGAACACCGGGGAGCTGTTTTTT.

The CDR3 protein is CASSQPFVRFSGANVLTF. The CDR3 DNA is TGTGCCAGCAGCCAACCGTTCGTTCGGTTCTCTGGGGCCAACGTCCTGACTTTC. The gene calls are TRBV4-2 and TRBJ2-6; D unresolved. This CDR3 is 18 amino acids long. V lost 2 bases to trimming and J lost 0 bases, with 14 bases between them. The germline gives CDR1 LGHNA, CDR2 YNFKEQ.

V usage is TRBV6-5 and J usage is TRBJ2-7, with 8 bases matching TRBD1. This CDR3 contains 14 residues. CDR1 and CDR2 (germline): MNHEY, SVGAGI. Trimming removed 5 bases from V and 2 bases from J; junction bases left unmatched: 5. The CDR3 nucleotides are TGTGCCAGCAGTACGAGACAGGGGCCCTACGAGCAGTACTTC. Amino acids: CASSTRQGPYEQYF.

The chain employs TRBV29-1 and TRBJ2-5; the match to TRBD2 covers 10 bases. Germline CDR1 is SQVTM and CDR2 is ANQGSEA. The trim removed 3 bases at V and 6 bases at J, leaving 7 bases unmatched. The CDR3 runs 14 residues. CDR3 in amino acids: CSVDPVAGGQTQYF. The CDR3 DNA sequence: TGCAGCGTTGACCCCGTAGCGGGAGGACAGACCCAGTACTTC.

The J gene is TRBJ1-4, the V gene TRBV9; D not resolved. The CDR3 contains 12 residues. V shed 6 bases and J shed 8 bases, with 11 bases lying between them. Germline V CDR1 and CDR2: SGDLS, YYNGEE. CDR3 bases: TGTGCCAGCAACAAGTTAGGAGAAAAACTGTTTTTT. Translating it yields CASNKLGEKLFF.

The sample holds a few counts of this clone. V and J are TRBV19 and TRBJ2-5, with 9 nucleotides matching TRBD2. The germline gives CDR1 LNHDA, CDR2 SQIVND (reference sequence). After removal of 2 bases from V and 4 bases from J, the junction contained 8 bases not matched to a gene. The CDR3 sequence is 16 residues long. In nucleotides, the CDR3 is TGTGCCAGTAGTATATGGGCGGGAGGGGATCTAGAGACCCAGTACTTC. Its protein is CASSIWAGGDLETQYF.

The V and J genes are TRBV4-3 and TRBJ2-7, with 7 positions matching TRBD2. The V segment lost 4 bases and the J segment 2 bases; nucleotides outside the gene matches: 8. In germline, CDR1 is LGHNA, CDR2 YSLEER. This CDR3 is 15 amino acids long. The CDR3 region is CASSPGGGQTYEQYF. The CDR3 DNA sequence: TGCGCCAGCAGCCCTGGGGGAGGGCAGACCTACGAGCAGTACTTC.

The chain combines TRBV5-8 with TRBJ2-2, with D perhaps matching TRBD1 (5 bases). Per germline, CDR1 SGHTS and CDR2 YDEGEE. V lost 0 bases, J lost 3 bases, and 12 bases lay in between. This CDR3 is 16 amino acids long. The CDR3 spells CASSLDPQGYTGELFF. In DNA, the CDR3 is TGTGCCAGCAGCTTGGATCCCCAGGGATACACCGGGGAGCTGTTTTTT.

V and J are TRBV6-5 and TRBJ2-3; D is unclear. The V gene's germline CDR1 is MNHEY and CDR2 SVGAGI. Trimming took off 0 bases at V and 10 bases at J, with 8 bases between the two ends. The CDR3 is 12 amino acids. CDR3 in amino acids: CASSYSEGAQYF. The CDR3 DNA follows: TGTGCCAGCAGTTACTCGGAAGGCGCGCAGTATTTT.

The V and J genes are TRBV28 and TRBJ1-2, with D uncertain. With 6 bases removed from V and 4 bases from J, the gap between germline ends came to 9 bases. This CDR3 spans 12 amino acids. Per germline, CDR1 MDHEN and CDR2 SYDVKM. CDR3 nucleotides: TGTGCCAGCAGCCTAGGTTCCTATGGCTACACCTTC. This encodes CASSLGSYGYTF.

This sequence joins TRBV11-2 and TRBJ1-6, with D hard to call. CDR3 length equals 15 residues. V shed 1 base and J shed 11 bases, with 15 bases lying between them. In germline, CDR1 is SGHAT, CDR2 FQNNGV. The CDR3 DNA is TGTGCCAGCAGCTTAGCAGTCCGGGGATGGCCACCCCTCCACTTT. This codes for CASSLAVRGWPPLHF. The complete variable domain, with remaining parts taken from reference TRBV11-2 and TRBJ1-6, reads EAGVAQSPRYKIIEKRQSVAFWCNPISGHATLYWYQQILGQGPKLLIQFQNNGVVDDSQLPKDRFSAERLKGVDSTLKIQPAKLEDSAVYLCASSLAVRGWPPLHFGNGTRLTVT.

The chain couples TRBV7-2 to TRBJ2-1; D is uncertain. Germline-derived CDR1 and CDR2 are SGHTA and FQGNSA. Trimming took 1 base from V and 4 from J, leaving 5 bases between them. The CDR3 is 13 residues long. The CDR3 sequence is CASSLVRYNEQFF. CDR3 nucleotide sequence: TGTGCCAGCAGCTTAGTTCGGTACAATGAGCAGTTCTTC.

The gene calls are TRBV4-1 and TRBJ2-7, with a weak D call TRBD1 (7 bases). This CDR3 is built from 17 residues. The ends were cut back, 0 bases at V and 0 bases at J, with 15 bases in the middle. From germline, CDR1 is MGHRA and CDR2 YSYEKL. Written as DNA, the CDR3 is TGCGCCAGCAGCCAAGATAACCCAGGGGGGCGCTCCTACGAGCAGTACTTC. Translating gives CASSQDNPGGRSYEQYF.

This chain connects TRBV28 to TRBJ2-2; weak D call: TRBD1 (7 bases). The V gene's germline CDR1 is MDHEN and CDR2 SYDVKM. This CDR3 has 15 residues. The V gene lost 9 bases and the J gene lost 2 bases, with 16 bases spanning the gap. The CDR3 here is CASGGGTVNTGELFF. CDR3 bases: TGTGCCAGTGGAGGGGGGACAGTAAACACCGGGGAGCTGTTTTTT.

This chain connects TRBV19 to TRBJ2-1; D tentatively fits TRBD1 or TRBD2 (6 bases each). Germline V gene lookup returns CDR1 LNHDA and CDR2 SQIVND (reference sequence). V lost 2 bases, J lost 6 bases, and 23 bases lay in between. The CDR3 spans 18 residues. The CDR3 here is CASSIMGLWGAIPNEQFF. The CDR3 DNA is TGTGCCAGTAGTATAATGGGGCTTTGGGGGGCCATACCCAATGAGCAGTTCTTC.

The chain is built from TRBV29-1 and TRBJ1-2; TRBD1 is a possible D gene (6 bases). CDR1 and CDR2 from the germline V gene are SQVTM and ANQGSEA. V lost 6 bases, J lost 7 bases, and 9 bases lay in between. The CDR3 extends over 10 amino acids. The CDR3 sequence is CSVGTIGYTF. CDR3 DNA sequence: TGCAGCGTGGGGACAATTGGCTACACCTTC.

The chain combines TRBV6-5 with TRBJ2-2, with 7 bases fitting TRBD2. The CDR3 length is 15 residues. Germline CDR1 MNHEY, CDR2 SVGAGI. After removal of 6 bases from V and 2 bases from J, the junction contained 6 bases not matched to a gene. Written as DNA, the CDR3 is TGTGCCAGCAGACCCGGGACTACTAACACCGGGGAGCTGTTTTTT. Translated, it gives CASRPGTTNTGELFF.

The V gene is TRBV27, the J gene TRBJ2-7, with D tentatively TRBD1 or TRBD2 (5 bases each). The CDR3 sequence is 19 residues long. The germline V gene has CDR1 MNHEY and CDR2 SMNVEV (reference sequence). V lost 9 bases, J lost 7 bases, and 37 bases lay in between. In DNA form, the CDR3 reads TGTGCCAGTAAAAAAGCGGACGGTGCCGGGCAGCTGGGGGTACAAGAGCAGTACTTC. Protein sequence: CASKKADGAGQLGVQEQYF.

This rearrangement joins TRBV19 to TRBJ1-4, with 7 bases aligning to TRBD1. The CDR3 length is 15 residues. CDR1 is LNHDA and CDR2 is SQIVND in the germline V gene (reference sequence). The CDR3 region is CASRYQGATNEKLFF. The CDR3 nucleotides read TGTGCGTCGAGGTACCAGGGGGCAACTAATGAAAAACTGTTTTTT.

Concerning this clone itself: Mismatch with germline at one junction end may stem from a read error. The chain couples TRBV5-1 to TRBJ1-2; a weak D match, TRBD1 (5 bases). The germline gives CDR1 SGHRS, CDR2 YFSETQ. This CDR3 is 14 amino acids long. The CDR3 bases are TGTGCCAGCAGCTTGGGGCAGGCATCCTATGGCTACACCTTC. It specifies CASSLGQASYGYTF.

This rearrangement joins TRBV7-2 to TRBJ2-5, with a tentative D call TRBD2 (6 bases). CDR1 and CDR2 (germline): SGHTA, FQGNSA. The CDR3 is made up of 14 amino acids. Trimming cost V 2 bases and J 2 bases, with 9 bases left between them. The CDR3 region is CASSLSGVQETQYF. The CDR3 DNA reads as TGTGCCAGCAGCTTATCGGGAGTTCAAGAGACCCAGTACTTC.